The next 11 T cell receptor beta chains were all read from a single sample in a study of T cell repertoires in cytomegalovirus infection (dated by TCRdb to between 2018 and 2020). Sequencing instrument: Illumina HiSeq 1500. TCRdb's own reprocessing of the public reads used fastp at Q25 and MiXCR and kept productive beta chains. Rows with one shared CDR3 protein collapse into an entry with the most common genes and DNA. The sample records roughly 320,000 distinct CDR3 sequences, around 9.5% of which are singletons. Jointly, the top ten make up approximately 4.7% of the sample. The material sequenced was PBMCs. The source of these receptors is a human donor in good health (CMV status not recorded). Some clones in this sample may be carry-over from other donors' samples.

In this sample, this clonotype turned up many times. This chain links TRBV7-2 with TRBJ1-1, with D hard to call. Germline lookup yields CDR1 SGHTA and CDR2 FQGNSA. The length of the CDR3 is 17 residues. The ends were cut back, 0 bases at V and 0 bases at J, with 14 bases in the middle. The CDR3 DNA sequence: TGTGCCAGCAGCTTAGCTTTCGGGGAGGTCATGAACACTGAAGCTTTCTTT. Protein: CASSLAFGEVMNTEAFF.

The V call is TRBV27, the J call TRBJ1-2; D not certain. The CDR3 is 15 amino acids. The germline CDR1 and CDR2 sequences are MNHEY and SMNVEV (reference sequence). V was pared by 5 bases and J by 1 base, with 14 bases between. This chain's CDR3 is CASSPRAQDNYGYTF. CDR3 DNA sequence: TGTGCCAGCAGTCCTCGGGCTCAAGATAACTATGGCTACACCTTC.

A few counts support this clonotype. The genes are TRBV14 and TRBJ2-3; D not resolved. The germline gives CDR1 SGHDN, CDR2 FVKESK. The CDR3 runs to 12 residues. V was trimmed by 1 base and J by 7 bases, leaving 6 bases between them. CDR3 in DNA: TGTGCCAGCAGCCAAGGGAGATATACGCAGTATTTT. Residues: CASSQGRYTQYF.

Here the CDR3 DNA reads TGTGCCAGTAGTATAGCCATGATGGGGCAAGAGACCCAGTACTTC. This encodes CASSIAMMGQETQYF. This chain links TRBV19 with TRBJ2-5; D call uncertain. The CDR3 is 15 residues long. CDR1 and CDR2 (germline): LNHDA, SQIVND (reference sequence). V dropped 1 base and J dropped 2 bases, with 11 bases sitting between them.

This clonotype has ten or more counts. The chain uses TRBV12-3 or TRBV12-4 and TRBJ2-3; D not resolved. The CDR3 is 13 amino acids. V was clipped by 3 bases and J by 2 bases, with 6 bases between them. The CDR3 here is CASSFGLTDTQYF. DNA for the CDR3: TGTGCCAGCAGTTTCGGCCTCACAGATACGCAGTATTTT.

This clonotype was counted between two and nine times. This rearrangement joins TRBV12-3 or TRBV12-4 to TRBJ1-5; D remains ambiguous. This CDR3 comprises 14 residues. V lost 3 bases and J lost 3, with 9 bases in between. CDR3 sequence: CASSFPGINQPQHF. CDR3 nucleotide sequence: TGTGCCAGCAGTTTTCCGGGGATCAATCAGCCCCAGCATTTT.

This clonotype has at least ten counts. V is TRBV7-8 and J is TRBJ2-2; D uncertain. The CDR3 covers 13 residues. The V and J ends lost 1 base and 8 bases respectively, with 8 bases between them. Germline V gene lookup returns CDR1 SGHVS and CDR2 FQNEAQ. CDR3 sequence (DNA): TGTGCCAGCAGCTTAGGGGTAGCTGGGGAGCTGTTTTTT. Encoded protein: CASSLGVAGELFF.

This chain uses TRBV20-1 with TRBJ2-3; no reliable D call. The V and J ends lost 6 bases and 2 bases respectively, with 3 bases between them. Germline CDR1 DFQATT, CDR2 SNEGSKA (reference sequence). The CDR3 has 10 residues. CDR3 protein: CSAYTDTQYF. The CDR3 DNA follows: TGCAGTGCCTACACAGATACGCAGTATTTT.

This clonotype was counted at least ten times. The chain combines TRBV7-9 with TRBJ2-1; TRBD2 might be the D (5 bases). Between the trimmed V and J ends, which lost 2 bases and 5 bases, there was a span of 19 bases. This CDR3 region has 17 residues. Germline-derived CDR1 and CDR2 are SEHNR and FQNEAQ (reference sequence). Written as DNA, the CDR3 is TGTGCCAGCAGCTTAAATGAGGGAGTACGTCGTCACAATGAGCAGTTCTTC. Translating gives CASSLNEGVRRHNEQFF.

This clonotype has at least ten counts. V is TRBV7-2 and J is TRBJ2-1; D not certain. Germline loops: CDR1 SGHTA, CDR2 FQGNSA. Trimming stripped 2 bases from V and 13 bases from J, with 12 bases between. The CDR3 extends over 12 amino acids. In DNA, the CDR3 is TGTGCCAGCAGCTTAAGGTCGGCCTACCAGTTCTTC. Its protein product is CASSLRSAYQFF. The whole variable domain, remainder taken from reference TRBV7-2 and TRBJ2-1, is GAGVSQSPSNKVTEKGKDVELRCDPISGHTALYWYRQSLGQGLEFLIYFQGNSAPDKSGLPSDRFSAERTGGSVSTLTIQRTQQEDSAVYLCASSLRSAYQFFGPGTRLTVL.

The rearrangement uses TRBV29-1 and TRBJ2-3; the match to TRBD1 covers 8 bases. This CDR3 has 15 residues. The J segment lost 0 bases and the V segment lost 6 bases, leaving 8 bases of the junction unmatched. Germline CDR1 reads SQVTM; CDR2 reads ANQGSEA. DNA of the CDR3: TGCAGCGTGGAACAGGGGGAACCTAGCACAGATACGCAGTATTTT. It specifies CSVEQGEPSTDTQYF.